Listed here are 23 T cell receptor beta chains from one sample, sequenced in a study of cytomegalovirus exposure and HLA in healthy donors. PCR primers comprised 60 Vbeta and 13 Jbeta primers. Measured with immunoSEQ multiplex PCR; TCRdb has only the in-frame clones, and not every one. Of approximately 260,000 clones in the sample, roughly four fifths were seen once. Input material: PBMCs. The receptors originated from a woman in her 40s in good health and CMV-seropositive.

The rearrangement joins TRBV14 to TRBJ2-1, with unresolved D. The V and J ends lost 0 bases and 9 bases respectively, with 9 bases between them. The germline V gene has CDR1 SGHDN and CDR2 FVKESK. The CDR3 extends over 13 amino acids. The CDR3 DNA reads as TGTGCCAGCAGCCAAGATCAGGTGGCTGAGCAGTTCTTC. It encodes CASSQDQVAEQFF.

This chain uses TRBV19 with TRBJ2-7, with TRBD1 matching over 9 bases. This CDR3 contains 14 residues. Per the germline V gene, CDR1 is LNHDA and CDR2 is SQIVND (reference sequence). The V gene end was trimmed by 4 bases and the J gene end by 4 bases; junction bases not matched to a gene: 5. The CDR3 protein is CASSNTGGSYEQYF. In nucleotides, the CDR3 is TGTGCCAGTAGTAACACAGGGGGCTCTTACGAGCAGTACTTC.

CDR3 loop: CASSRSQGTQYF. CDR3 coding DNA: TGTGCCAGCAGCCGATCGCAGGGTACGCAGTATTTT. The chain combines TRBV11-3 with TRBJ2-3; TRBD1 is a possible D gene (5 bases). CDR3 length: 12 amino acids. V was clipped by 5 bases and J by 8 bases, with 11 bases between them. Germline assignment: CDR1 SGHNT and CDR2 YENEEA. Using reference TRBV11-3 and TRBJ2-3 for the parts outside the CDR3, the full variable domain is EAGVVQSPRYKIIEKKQPVAFWCNPISGHNTLYWYLQNLGQGPELLIRYENEEAVDDSQLPKDRFSAERLKGVDSTLKIQPAELGDSAVYLCASSRSQGTQYFGPGTRLTVL.

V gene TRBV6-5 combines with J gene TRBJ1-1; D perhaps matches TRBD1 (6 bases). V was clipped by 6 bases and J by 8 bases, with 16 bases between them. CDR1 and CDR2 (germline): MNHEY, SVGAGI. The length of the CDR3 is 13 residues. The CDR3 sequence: CASSPLQTGEAFF. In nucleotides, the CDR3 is TGTGCCAGCAGCCCTCTCCAAACAGGGGAAGCTTTCTTT.

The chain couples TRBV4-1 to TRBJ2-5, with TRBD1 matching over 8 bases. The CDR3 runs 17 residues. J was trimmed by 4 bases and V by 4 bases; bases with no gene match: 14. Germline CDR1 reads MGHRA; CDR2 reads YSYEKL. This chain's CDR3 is CASSPTFAQGAGETQYF. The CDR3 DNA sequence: TGCGCCAGCAGCCCCACATTCGCTCAGGGGGCAGGAGAGACCCAGTACTTC.

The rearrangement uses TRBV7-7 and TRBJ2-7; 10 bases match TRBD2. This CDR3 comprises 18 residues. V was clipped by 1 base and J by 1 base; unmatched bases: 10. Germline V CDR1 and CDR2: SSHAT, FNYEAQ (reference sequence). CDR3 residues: CASSLDPVLAGVSYEQYF. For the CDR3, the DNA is TGTGCCAGCAGCTTAGACCCAGTCCTAGCGGGAGTGTCCTACGAGCAGTACTTC.

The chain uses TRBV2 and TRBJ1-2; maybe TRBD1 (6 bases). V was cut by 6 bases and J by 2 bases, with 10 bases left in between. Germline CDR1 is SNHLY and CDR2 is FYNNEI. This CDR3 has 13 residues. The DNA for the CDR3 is TGTGCCAGCAGAGTAGGACAGAACTATGGCTACACCTTC. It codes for CASRVGQNYGYTF. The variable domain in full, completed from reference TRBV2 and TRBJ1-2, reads EPEVTQTPSHQVTQMGQEVILRCVPISNHLYFYWYRQILGQKVEFLVSFYNNEISEKSEIFDDQFSVERPDGSNFTLKIRSTKLEDSAMYFCASRVGQNYGYTFGSGTRLTVV.

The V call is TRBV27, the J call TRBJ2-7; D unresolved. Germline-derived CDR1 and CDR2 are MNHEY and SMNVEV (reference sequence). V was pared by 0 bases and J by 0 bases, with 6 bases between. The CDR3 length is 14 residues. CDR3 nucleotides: TGTGCCAGCAGTTTATCTCCAGTCTCCTACGAGCAGTACTTC. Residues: CASSLSPVSYEQYF.

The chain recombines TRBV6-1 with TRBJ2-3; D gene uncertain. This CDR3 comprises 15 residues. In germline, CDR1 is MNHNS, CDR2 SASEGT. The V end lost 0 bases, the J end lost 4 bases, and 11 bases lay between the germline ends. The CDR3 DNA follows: TGTGCCAGCAGTGAAGCATCCCCTCTAGCAGATACGCAGTATTTT. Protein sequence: CASSEASPLADTQYF.

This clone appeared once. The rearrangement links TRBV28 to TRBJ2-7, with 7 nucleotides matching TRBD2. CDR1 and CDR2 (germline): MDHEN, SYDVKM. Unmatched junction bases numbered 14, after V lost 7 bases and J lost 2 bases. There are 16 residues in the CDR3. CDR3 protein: CASNPAHASGTYEQYF. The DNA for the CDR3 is TGTGCCAGCAACCCCGCCCACGCTAGCGGTACCTACGAGCAGTACTTC.

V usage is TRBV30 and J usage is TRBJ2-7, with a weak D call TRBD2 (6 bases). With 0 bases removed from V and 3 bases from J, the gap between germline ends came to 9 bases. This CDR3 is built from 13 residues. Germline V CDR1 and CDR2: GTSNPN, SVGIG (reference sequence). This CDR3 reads CAWSVSGLYEQYF. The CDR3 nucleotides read TGTGCCTGGAGTGTTAGCGGACTCTACGAGCAGTACTTC.

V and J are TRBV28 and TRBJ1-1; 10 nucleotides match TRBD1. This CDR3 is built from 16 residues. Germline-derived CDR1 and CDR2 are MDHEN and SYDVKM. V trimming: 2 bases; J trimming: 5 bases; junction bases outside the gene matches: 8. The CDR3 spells CASSLGTGAVGTEAFF. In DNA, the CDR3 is TGTGCCAGCAGTTTAGGGACAGGGGCGGTTGGGACTGAAGCTTTCTTT.

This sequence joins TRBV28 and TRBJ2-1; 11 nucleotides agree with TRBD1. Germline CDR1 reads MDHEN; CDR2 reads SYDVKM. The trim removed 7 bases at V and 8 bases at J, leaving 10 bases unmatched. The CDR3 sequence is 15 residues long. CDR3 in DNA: TGTGCCAGCATTCAAGCCGGGACAGGGGGGCATGAGCAGTTCTTC. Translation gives CASIQAGTGGHEQFF.

CDR3 loop: CASSLGGRGTDTQYF. CDR3 coding DNA: TGTGCCAGCAGCTTGGGAGGTCGGGGCACAGATACGCAGTATTTT. The rearrangement links TRBV7-9 to TRBJ2-3; maybe TRBD2 (6 bases). The V gene's germline CDR1 is SEHNR and CDR2 FQNEAQ (reference sequence). The CDR3 has 15 amino acids. Trimming removed 3 bases from V and 1 base from J, with 11 bases in between.

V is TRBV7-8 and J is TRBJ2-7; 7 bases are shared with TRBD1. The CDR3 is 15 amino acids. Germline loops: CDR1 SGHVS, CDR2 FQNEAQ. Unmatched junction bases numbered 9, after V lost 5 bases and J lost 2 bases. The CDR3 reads CASSPQGQRTYEQYF. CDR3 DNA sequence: TGTGCCAGCAGCCCGCAGGGACAGAGGACCTACGAGCAGTACTTC.

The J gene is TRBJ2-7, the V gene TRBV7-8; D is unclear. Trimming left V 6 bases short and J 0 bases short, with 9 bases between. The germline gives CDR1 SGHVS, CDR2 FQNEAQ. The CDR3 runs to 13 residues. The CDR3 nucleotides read TGTGCCAGCAGTTTTATAGACTCCTACGAGCAGTACTTC. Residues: CASSFIDSYEQYF.

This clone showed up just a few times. CDR3 residues: CASSLDRVRVGSEQFF. The CDR3 bases are TGTGCCAGCAGCTTGGATCGCGTCAGGGTGGGAAGTGAGCAGTTCTTC. V gene TRBV13 combines with J gene TRBJ2-1; TRBD1 is a possible D gene (5 bases). Trimming took off 3 bases at V and 9 bases at J, with 21 bases between the two ends. The CDR3 consists of 16 residues. Looked up from germline, CDR1 is PRHDT and CDR2 is FYEKMQ (reference sequence).

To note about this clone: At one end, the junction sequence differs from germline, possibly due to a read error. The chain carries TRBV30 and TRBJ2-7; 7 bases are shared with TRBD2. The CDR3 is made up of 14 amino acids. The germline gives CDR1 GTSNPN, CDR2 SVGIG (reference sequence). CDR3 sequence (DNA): TGTGCCGGGAGAAGCGGGACCGACTCCTACGAGCAGTACTTC. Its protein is CAGRSGTDSYEQYF.

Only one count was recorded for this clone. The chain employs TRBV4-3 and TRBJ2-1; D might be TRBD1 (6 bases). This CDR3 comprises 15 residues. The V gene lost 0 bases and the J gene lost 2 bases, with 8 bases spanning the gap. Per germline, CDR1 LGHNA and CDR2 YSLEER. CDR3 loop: CASSQETGTYNEQFF. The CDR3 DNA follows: TGCGCCAGCAGCCAAGAGACAGGAACCTACAATGAGCAGTTCTTC.

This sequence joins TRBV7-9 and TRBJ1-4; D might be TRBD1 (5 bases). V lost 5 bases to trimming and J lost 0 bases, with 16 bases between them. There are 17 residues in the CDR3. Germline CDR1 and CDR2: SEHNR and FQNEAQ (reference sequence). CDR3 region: CASSANRQPATNEKLFF. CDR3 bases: TGTGCCAGCAGCGCGAACCGACAGCCGGCAACTAATGAAAAACTGTTTTTT.

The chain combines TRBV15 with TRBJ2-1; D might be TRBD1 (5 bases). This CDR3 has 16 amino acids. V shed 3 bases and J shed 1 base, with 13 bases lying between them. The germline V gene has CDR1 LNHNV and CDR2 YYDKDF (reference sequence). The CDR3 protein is CATSSLGHASYNEQFF. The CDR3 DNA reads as TGTGCCACCAGCAGCTTAGGACACGCTTCCTACAATGAGCAGTTCTTC.

DNA for the CDR3: TGTGCCAGCAGCCAGGAGCCCCTAGGACAGCCGAACACTGAAGCTTTCTTT. Translated, it gives CASSQEPLGQPNTEAFF. The chain links TRBV4-2 to TRBJ1-1; D may be TRBD1 (6 bases). The CDR3 is 17 amino acids. Germline V CDR1 and CDR2: LGHNA, YNFKEQ. Trimming removed 3 bases from V and 1 base from J, with 18 bases in between.

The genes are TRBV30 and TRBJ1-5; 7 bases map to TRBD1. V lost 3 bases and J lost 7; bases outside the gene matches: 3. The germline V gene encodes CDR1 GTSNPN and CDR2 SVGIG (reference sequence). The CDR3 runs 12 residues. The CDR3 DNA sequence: TGTGCCTGGAGCACAGGGGCCCAGCCCCAGCATTTT. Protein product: CAWSTGAQPQHF.